The 14 T cell receptor beta chains given below trace back to one sample, sequenced in a study of shared clonotypes between healthy human individuals. Sequencing used immunoSEQ multiplex PCR; TCRdb keeps in-frame clones, though not all of them. The sample includes over 800,000 clones, about 92% seen only once; the top ten take under 30%. CD45RO-negative cells were positively selected for CCR7, leaving out terminally differentiated effector memory CD45RA+ cells. The material sequenced was naive CD8+ T cells sorted from blood. The receptor source for this set is a man aged 30-40 years in good health.

CDR3 region: CATKGRTSNQPQHF. CDR3 sequence (DNA): TGCGCCACAAAAGGTCGGACTAGCAATCAGCCCCAGCATTTT. The chain joins TRBV23-1 to TRBJ1-5; D gene uncertain. TRBV23-1 is identified as an open reading frame with a role that is uncertain. The CDR3 extends over 14 amino acids. The ends were cut back, 10 bases at V and 0 bases at J, with 13 bases in the middle.

For this clone: This sample includes further DNA sequences coding for the same CDR3. This sequence joins TRBV11-3 and TRBJ2-3; D unclear. The CDR3 has 12 amino acids. CDR1 is SGHNT and CDR2 is YENEEA in the germline V gene. Trimming stripped 1 base from V and 3 bases from J, with 2 bases between. CDR3 DNA sequence: TGTGCCAGCAGCTTAGGGACAGATACGCAGTATTTT. Its protein product is CASSLGTDTQYF. The full variable domain, in which reference TRBV11-3 and TRBJ2-3 provide the parts outside the CDR3, is EAGVVQSPRYKIIEKKQPVAFWCNPISGHNTLYWYLQNLGQGPELLIRYENEEAVDDSQLPKDRFSAERLKGVDSTLKIQPAELGDSAVYLCASSLGTDTQYFGPGTRLTVL.

The rearrangement uses TRBV11-2 and TRBJ2-1; 14 nucleotides align to TRBD2. This CDR3 contains 18 residues. The junction had 7 bases not matched to a gene; V was cut back by 4 bases and J by 2 bases. Germline V gene data show CDR1 as SGHAT and CDR2 as FQNNGV. Here the CDR3 reads CASSSRTSGRTTYNEQFF. The CDR3 DNA is TGTGCCAGCAGCTCCAGGACTAGCGGGAGGACGACCTACAATGAGCAGTTCTTC.

The chain joins TRBV9 to TRBJ2-1; D might be TRBD2 (7 bases). V dropped 0 bases and J dropped 3 bases, with 19 bases sitting between them. Germline V lookup: CDR1 SGDLS, CDR2 YYNGEE. The CDR3 consists of 18 residues. DNA for the CDR3: TGTGCCAGCAGCGTAGAGGGGGTTGGGGCGGGAGACTACAATGAGCAGTTCTTC. It yields the protein CASSVEGVGAGDYNEQFF.

The CDR3 reads CASSEWERQETQYF. CDR3 in DNA: TGTGCCAGCAGTGAATGGGAGCGCCAAGAGACCCAGTACTTC. The chain couples TRBV6-1 to TRBJ2-5, with D possibly TRBD2 on 5 matching bases. V was pared by 2 bases and J by 1 base, with 8 bases between. Germline V gene lookup returns CDR1 MNHNS and CDR2 SASEGT. CDR3 length equals 14 residues.

The chain recombines TRBV19 with TRBJ1-1, with D possibly matching TRBD1 (5 bases). V dropped 1 base and J dropped 9 bases, with 12 bases sitting between them. Germline loops: CDR1 LNHDA, CDR2 SQIVND (reference sequence). The CDR3 spans 13 residues. The CDR3 DNA follows: TGTGCCAGTAGTATAGTTTCGGGGGATCAAGCTTTCTTT. Amino acids: CASSIVSGDQAFF.

The J gene is TRBJ2-2, the V gene TRBV19, with 7 bases aligning to TRBD1. V gave up 3 bases and J gave up 3 bases; unmatched junction bases: 1. The CDR3 totals 14 residues. The germline V gene encodes CDR1 LNHDA and CDR2 SQIVND (reference sequence). The CDR3 nucleotides read TGTGCCAGTAGTATGACAGGGCACACCGGGGAGCTGTTTTTT. Translation gives CASSMTGHTGELFF.

The chain has TRBV27 and TRBJ1-2; unclear D gene. Germline loops: CDR1 MNHEY, CDR2 SMNVEV (reference sequence). V lost 6 bases, J lost 1 base, and 6 bases lay in between. The CDR3 has 12 residues. In DNA, the CDR3 is TGTGCCAGCAGGGGAAATAACTATGGCTACACCTTC. It encodes CASRGNNYGYTF.

There are a few counts of this clone. The chain carries TRBV5-6 and TRBJ2-7; D is uncertain. Germline lookup yields CDR1 SGHDT and CDR2 YYEEEE. This CDR3 is built from 12 residues. The germline V and J ends were trimmed by 0 bases and 7 bases, with 8 bases remaining between them. In nucleotides, the CDR3 is TGTGCCAGCAGCTTGGCCAAGGGTGAGCAGTACTTC. It translates to CASSLAKGEQYF.

The table lists this clone with many counts. The chain has TRBV27 and TRBJ2-1; 7 nucleotides align to TRBD2. Germline loops: CDR1 MNHEY, CDR2 SMNVEV (reference sequence). The trim removed 2 bases at V and 9 bases at J, leaving 10 bases unmatched. This CDR3 comprises 15 residues. DNA for the CDR3: TGTGCCAGCAGTTTAGCGGGAGAGAGTGGGCCTGAGCAGTTCTTC. Its protein is CASSLAGESGPEQFF.

A few counts support this clone. The sample holds other DNA sequences that translate to the same CDR3. The chain has TRBV19 and TRBJ2-2; D gene unclear. The CDR3 is made up of 13 amino acids. Trimming took off 3 bases at V and 8 bases at J, with 10 bases between the two ends. Germline lookup yields CDR1 LNHDA and CDR2 SQIVND (reference sequence). Written as DNA, the CDR3 is TGTGCCAGTAGTATGTCCGGGTCTGGGGAGCTGTTTTTT. Its translation is CASSMSGSGELFF.

V and J are TRBV6-6 and TRBJ2-7; a possible D gene is TRBD2 (6 bases). Trimming stripped 0 bases from V and 7 bases from J, with 16 bases between. The CDR3 runs to 15 residues. Germline values: CDR1 MNHNY, CDR2 SVGAGI (reference sequence). The CDR3, as DNA: TGTGCCAGCAGTTACTCGACGACGGGAGAAGGAGAGCAGTACTTC. It codes for CASSYSTTGEGEQYF.

This clone was counted between two and nine times. J is TRBJ2-7 and V is TRBV11-2, with D possibly matching TRBD2 (5 bases). Germline loops: CDR1 SGHAT, CDR2 FQNNGV. Trimming stripped 5 bases from V and 7 bases from J, with 18 bases between. The CDR3 is 14 residues long. CDR3 DNA sequence: TGTGCCAGCAGCATAGGGTACGGGGTGTGGGAGCAGTACTTC. Protein sequence: CASSIGYGVWEQYF.

The chain links TRBV2 to TRBJ2-2; 11 bases line up with TRBD2. The CDR3 sequence is 19 residues long. Germline V gives CDR1 SNHLY, CDR2 FYNNEI. Trimming at V came to 4 bases and at J to 0 bases, leaving 10 bases not matched to a gene. The CDR3 reads CASSGGLAGGIANTGELFF. The CDR3 coding sequence is TGTGCCAGCAGTGGCGGTCTAGCGGGAGGAATCGCGAACACCGGGGAGCTGTTTTTT.